The 5 T cell receptor beta chains reported below all come from one sample, sequenced in a study of T cell responses to AZD1222 COVID-19 vaccine. The method was immunoSEQ multiplex PCR; TCRdb's version includes in-frame clones alone and lacks a portion of them. Here the sample spans tens of thousands of clones, approximately 88% being singletons. This specimen was peripheral blood, taken 28 days after the second AZD1222 dose. These receptors originate from an adult who received the AZD1222 COVID-19 vaccine.

This chain links TRBV11-1 with TRBJ1-6; D ambiguous. The CDR3 is 13 residues long. Germline CDR1 reads SGHAT; CDR2 reads FQDESV (reference sequence). V lost 7 bases and J lost 5, with 9 bases in between. The CDR3 DNA follows: TGTGCCAGCACCCTAAGAAATAATTCACCCCTCCACTTT. Translation gives CASTLRNNSPLHF. The full variable domain, with the rest looked up from reference TRBV11-1 and TRBJ1-6, is EAEVAQSPRYKITEKSQAVAFWCDPISGHATLYWYRQILGQGPELLVQFQDESVVDDSQLPKDRFSAERLKGVDSTLKIQPAELGDSAMYLCASTLRNNSPLHFGNGTRLTVT.

V and J are TRBV9 and TRBJ2-2; D uncertain. This CDR3 has 13 amino acids. Trimming took off 2 bases at V and 7 bases at J, with 9 bases between the two ends. The V gene's germline CDR1 is SGDLS and CDR2 YYNGEE. The CDR3 reads CASSVTESGELFF. CDR3 in DNA: TGTGCCAGCAGCGTTACAGAGAGCGGGGAGCTGTTTTTT.

CDR3: CASSLEWGFGELFF. The CDR3 DNA follows: TGCGCCAGCAGCTTGGAGTGGGGTTTTGGGGAGCTGTTTTTT. This chain joins TRBV5-1 and TRBJ2-2; D is uncertain. Germline lookup yields CDR1 SGHRS and CDR2 YFSETQ. CDR3 length: 14 amino acids. V dropped 0 bases and J dropped 8 bases, with 11 bases sitting between them.

Points on this clone: The germline gene is not matched at one end of the junction; a read error may be the cause. The V and J genes are TRBV7-7 and TRBJ2-2; TRBD2 is a possible D gene (5 bases). The CDR3 sequence is 16 residues long. Germline CDR1 and CDR2: SSHAT and FNYEAQ (reference sequence). CDR3 bases: TGTGCTAGCAGCCCCCAGAGAGGGATTGGCACCGGGGAGCTGTTTTTT. Encoded protein: CASSPQRGIGTGELFF.

This clone has only one observation. The rearrangement joins TRBV27 to TRBJ1-2; possible D gene TRBD1, 5 bases. Germline lookup yields CDR1 MNHEY and CDR2 SMNVEV (reference sequence). The CDR3 runs to 16 residues. V was shortened by 3 bases and J by 0 bases, with 14 bases between the two germline ends. The CDR3 loop reads CASSLIAGSSNYGYTF. In DNA, the CDR3 is TGTGCCAGCAGTTTGATCGCAGGGTCTTCTAACTATGGCTACACCTTC.